A single sample is the source of the 32 T cell receptor beta chains below, sequenced in a study of beta chain features in type 1 diabetes. Sequenced material consisted of expressed TCRB transcripts (all of the isolated RNA was reverse transcribed). Produced via immunoSEQ multiplex PCR; TCRdb's table is partial and in-frame only. The profile shows roughly 300,000 clones, approximately 15% of them singletons. The specimen sequenced was central memory CD4+ T cells from blood. The receptors derive from a man younger than 40 in good health.

The V and J genes are TRBV6-5 and TRBJ2-7, with a tentative D call TRBD2 (5 bases). CDR3 length: 13 amino acids. CDR1 MNHEY and CDR2 SVGAGI come from the germline V gene. The V and J ends lost 6 bases and 4 bases respectively, with 13 bases between them. For the CDR3, the DNA is TGTGCCAGCAGACTCACACTAGAATACGAGCAGTACGTC. Protein: CASRLTLEYEQYV.

V and J are TRBV6-6 and TRBJ1-3; D is unclear. V lost 10 bases, J lost 3 bases, and 16 bases lay in between. There are 14 residues in the CDR3. CDR1 is MNHNY and CDR2 is SVGAGI in the germline V gene (reference sequence). CDR3 nucleotides: TGTGCCATCGATCTGCGGGGAGATGGAAACACCATATATTTT. Translated: CAIDLRGDGNTIYF.

The table lists this clone with a few counts. V and J are TRBV4-3 and TRBJ2-5, with D possibly matching TRBD1 (6 bases). Germline loops: CDR1 LGHNA, CDR2 YSLEER. The CDR3 loop spans 15 amino acids. V dropped 1 base and J dropped 2 bases, with 11 bases sitting between them. The DNA of the CDR3 is TGCGCCAGCAGCCAAGCCGGGACACCTCAAGAGACCCAGTACTTC. Residues: CASSQAGTPQETQYF.

A few counts support this clone. V and J are TRBV5-4 and TRBJ2-7; TRBD1 agrees at 7 bases. Germline assignment: CDR1 SGHNT and CDR2 YYREEE (reference sequence). J gave up 0 bases and V 4 bases, and 7 bases lay outside the gene matches. The CDR3 sequence is 15 residues long. This CDR3 reads CASSAQGKNSYEQYF. CDR3 bases: TGTGCCAGCAGCGCACAGGGGAAGAACTCCTACGAGCAGTACTTC. Variable domain in full (rest from reference TRBV5-4 and TRBJ2-7): ETGVTQSPTHLIKTRGQQVTLRCSSQSGHNTVSWYQQALGQGPQFIFQYYREEENGRGNFPPRFSGLQFPNYSSELNVNALELDDSALYLCASSAQGKNSYEQYFGPGTRLTVT.

The table lists this clone with a few counts. The chain has TRBV30 and TRBJ1-4; D might be TRBD1 (6 bases). Trimming took 3 bases from V and 8 from J, leaving 13 bases between them. The CDR3 covers 13 residues. The germline V gene has CDR1 GTSNPN and CDR2 SVGIG (reference sequence). CDR3 sequence (DNA): TGTGCCTGGAGCCAGGGGTTTGCGGAAAAACTGTTTTTT. Protein: CAWSQGFAEKLFF.

The chain is built from TRBV5-4 and TRBJ1-5, with D uncertain. Germline lookup yields CDR1 SGHNT and CDR2 YYREEE (reference sequence). Trimming stripped 0 bases from V and 2 bases from J, with 9 bases between. The CDR3 is 15 amino acids. The chain's CDR3 is CASSLGIHGNQPQHF. The CDR3 DNA is TGTGCCAGCAGCTTGGGTATCCACGGCAATCAGCCCCAGCATTTT.

The CDR3 nucleotides read TGTGCCAGCAGCGCCGGTGCGGGACAACTAGGACAGTATTTT. The encoded protein is CASSAGAGQLGQYF. The chain combines TRBV5-6 with TRBJ2-3, with D perhaps being TRBD1 or TRBD2 (6 bases each). Germline assignment: CDR1 SGHDT and CDR2 YYEEEE. V lost 4 bases and J lost 12, with 21 bases in between. The CDR3 length is 14 residues.

The genes are TRBV7-2 and TRBJ1-4, with 8 positions matching TRBD1. The V gene end was trimmed by 2 bases and the J gene end by 3 bases; junction bases not matched to a gene: 8. The CDR3 is made up of 17 amino acids. Germline V gene lookup returns CDR1 SGHTA and CDR2 FQGNSA. The CDR3 region is CASSLSGTGGANEKLFF. Here the CDR3 DNA reads TGTGCCAGCAGCTTATCCGGCACAGGGGGAGCTAATGAAAAACTGTTTTTT.

This clone was detected a few times. This chain joins TRBV29-1 and TRBJ1-1, with D tentatively TRBD1 (5 bases). CDR3 size: 15 residues. Deletions cut 3 bases from V and 2 bases from J, with 16 bases between. From germline, CDR1 is SQVTM and CDR2 ANQGSEA. CDR3 coding DNA: TGCAGCGTTGATCCCGTTGGCGGGGACAACACTGAAGCTTTCTTT. Translation: CSVDPVGGDNTEAFF. The full variable domain, its missing parts supplied by reference TRBV29-1 and TRBJ1-1, is SAVISQKPSRDICQRGTSLTIQCQVDSQVTMMFWYRQQPGQSLTLIATANQGSEATYESGFVIDKFPISRPNLTFSTLTVSNMSPEDSSIYLCSVDPVGGDNTEAFFGQGTRLTVV.

This clone was found a few times. The chain is built from TRBV19 and TRBJ1-2; 7 nucleotides agree with TRBD1. The CDR3 sequence is 15 residues long. Per the germline V gene, CDR1 is LNHDA and CDR2 is SQIVND (reference sequence). Unmatched junction bases numbered 13, after V lost 7 bases and J lost 5 bases. CDR3 nucleotides: TGTGCCAGTAAATTTGGAACAGGGGTTCGATATGGCTACACCTTC. Residues: CASKFGTGVRYGYTF.

This chain connects TRBV5-6 to TRBJ2-3; D not certain. This CDR3 is built from 12 residues. Deletions cut 4 bases from V and 2 bases from J, with 5 bases between. Per the germline V gene, CDR1 is SGHDT and CDR2 is YYEEEE. The CDR3 DNA is TGTGCCAGCAGCCCCGACACAGATACGCAGTATTTT. This encodes CASSPDTDTQYF.

This clone has more than one count but fewer than ten. The chain couples TRBV19 to TRBJ2-3; D remains unclear. Trimming took 5 bases from V and 7 from J, leaving 16 bases between them. This CDR3 is 14 amino acids long. CDR1 is LNHDA and CDR2 is SQIVND in the germline V gene (reference sequence). CDR3 DNA: TGTGCCAGTAGTTGGCGGAGTTCGATAAATACGCAGTATTTT. Translation: CASSWRSSINTQYF.

The chain carries TRBV14 and TRBJ2-7; a weak D match, TRBD1 (5 bases). CDR1 and CDR2 (germline): SGHDN, FVKESK. This CDR3 region has 16 residues. V was shortened by 0 bases and J by 3 bases, with 15 bases between the two germline ends. The CDR3 DNA is TGTGCCAGCAGCCAAGACGGGTTAGGGGCGATCTACGAGCAGTACTTC. Translated: CASSQDGLGAIYEQYF.

The chain couples TRBV15 to TRBJ1-4; unclear D gene. Between the trimmed V and J ends, which lost 3 bases and 7 bases, there was a span of 15 bases. The germline V gene encodes CDR1 LNHNV and CDR2 YYDKDF (reference sequence). This CDR3 has 15 residues. The CDR3 region is CATSSINTGREKLFF. CDR3 coding DNA: TGTGCCACCAGCAGTATCAACACTGGTCGTGAAAAACTGTTTTTT. Based on the CDR3 plus reference TRBV15 and TRBJ1-4, the full variable domain is DAMVIQNPRYQVTQFGKPVTLSCSQTLNHNVMYWYQQKSSQAPKLLFHYYDKDFNNEADTPDNFQSRRPNTSFCFLDIRSPGLGDTAMYLCATSSINTGREKLFFGSGTQLSVL.

This chain connects TRBV25-1 to TRBJ2-2; TRBD1 matches at 8 bases. From germline, CDR1 is MGHDK and CDR2 SYGVNS. J lost 5 bases, V lost 10 bases, and 9 bases had no gene match. The CDR3 spans 14 residues. CDR3 in DNA: TGTGCCACTACGACAGGGGTTCGGACCGGGGAGCTGTTTTTT. This translates into CATTTGVRTGELFF. Together with reference TRBV25-1 and TRBJ2-2, the CDR3 gives the full variable domain: EADIYQTPRYLVIGTGKKITLECSQTMGHDKMYWYQQDPGMELHLIHYSYGVNSTEKGDLSSESTVSRIRTEHFPLTLESARPSHTSQYLCATTTGVRTGELFFGEGSRLTVL.

This clone has only a few counts. The chain couples TRBV7-2 to TRBJ2-3; D gene ambiguous. The germline gives CDR1 SGHTA, CDR2 FQGNSA. V was clipped by 4 bases and J by 6 bases, with 11 bases between them. The CDR3 totals 13 residues. The chain's CDR3 is CASSSPVPDTQYF. In DNA, the CDR3 is TGTGCCAGCAGCTCACCAGTCCCCGATACGCAGTATTTT.

In its sample, this clone was seen many times. Other DNA sequences in this specimen translate into the identical CDR3. The J gene is TRBJ2-7, the V gene TRBV7-8; D is unresolved. This CDR3 has 13 residues. V was cut by 5 bases and J by 2 bases, with 10 bases left in between. The germline gives CDR1 SGHVS, CDR2 FQNEAQ. The CDR3 spells CASSLGSTYEQYV. In nucleotides, the CDR3 is TGTGCCAGCAGCCTAGGGTCAACCTACGAGCAGTACGTC.

V is TRBV11-2 and J is TRBJ1-1; D remains unclear. The CDR3 runs to 14 residues. Germline CDR1 and CDR2: SGHAT and FQNNGV. V lost 4 bases, J lost 3 bases, and 12 bases lay in between. The CDR3: CASSSLRVDTEAFF. The CDR3 DNA reads as TGTGCCAGCAGCTCGTTGAGGGTCGACACTGAAGCTTTCTTT.

In its sample, this clone was seen many times. This chain connects TRBV5-4 to TRBJ2-2; TRBD2 matches 7 bases. Germline CDR1 is SGHNT and CDR2 is YYREEE (reference sequence). V shed 5 bases and J 0 bases; nucleotides not matched to a gene: 7. The CDR3 runs to 16 residues. The CDR3 spells CASRKSGAANTGELFF. In DNA form, the CDR3 reads TGTGCCAGCAGGAAAAGCGGGGCCGCGAACACCGGGGAGCTGTTTTTT.

This clone was picked up a small number of times. This chain joins TRBV23-1 and TRBJ2-7, with 7 nucleotides matching TRBD2. TRBV23-1 is given ORF status, its function remaining uncertain. CDR3 length: 14 amino acids. Trimming cost V 0 bases and J 6 bases; bases outside gene matches: 5. CDR3 nucleotide sequence: TGCGCCAGCAGTCAATCCGTCCGGGGGGTCGAGCAGTACTTC. As protein: CASSQSVRGVEQYF.

This clone was detected a few times. V is TRBV27 and J is TRBJ1-4, with 7 bases identical to TRBD1. This CDR3 is built from 14 residues. Germline values: CDR1 MNHEY, CDR2 SMNVEV (reference sequence). The V gene end was trimmed by 5 bases and the J gene end by 8 bases; junction bases not matched to a gene: 8. The CDR3 region is CASSVRGRGEKLFF. DNA of the CDR3: TGTGCCAGCAGTGTCAGGGGCAGGGGGGAAAAACTGTTTTTT.

This chain joins TRBV6-5 and TRBJ2-4; 8 nucleotides match TRBD1. V shed 4 bases, J shed 13 bases, and the junction held 6 bases outside the gene matches. The CDR3 is 12 amino acids. Germline V lookup: CDR1 MNHEY, CDR2 SVGAGI. The CDR3 nucleotides read TGTGCCAGCAGTTCCCCCAGGGGGCACCAGTACTTC. Encoded protein: CASSSPRGHQYF.

This clone was seen only a few times. The rearrangement joins TRBV7-9 to TRBJ2-1, with 11 positions matching TRBD2. Germline trimming cut 2 bases from V and 2 bases from J; bases unmatched to any gene: 5. CDR3 length equals 17 residues. Germline V gene data show CDR1 as SEHNR and CDR2 as FQNEAQ (reference sequence). CDR3 sequence: CASSLFVTSGTYNEQFF. The CDR3 nucleotides read TGTGCCAGCAGCTTATTCGTGACTAGCGGGACCTACAATGAGCAGTTCTTC.

This clone occurred many times. The rearrangement joins TRBV10-3 to TRBJ1-1, with 7 positions matching TRBD1. Per the germline V gene, CDR1 is ENHRY and CDR2 is SYGVKD. The CDR3 runs 13 residues. Losses at the gene ends were 4 bases for V and 4 bases for J; bases not matched to a gene: 3. In DNA form, the CDR3 reads TGTGCCATCAGTGTACAGGGGACCACTGAAGCTTTCTTT. This gives the protein CAISVQGTTEAFF.

A few counts support this clone. The V gene is TRBV6-5, the J gene TRBJ2-2, with a possible D match to TRBD1 (5 bases). V lost 4 bases, J lost 6 bases, and 12 bases lay in between. CDR1 is MNHEY and CDR2 is SVGAGI in the germline V gene. This CDR3 comprises 14 residues. The CDR3 DNA reads TGTGCCAGCAGTTGGGGAAAAGGGGCCGGGGAGCTGTTTTTT. Its translation: CASSWGKGAGELFF.

This chain uses TRBV4-1 with TRBJ1-2; D call uncertain. This CDR3 is built from 13 residues. Germline lookup yields CDR1 MGHRA and CDR2 YSYEKL. V lost 1 base and J 8 bases, leaving 11 bases between the germline ends. The DNA for the CDR3 is TGCGCCAGCAGCCAAGTGGGAGGAGGGGGCTACACCTTC. It encodes CASSQVGGGGYTF.

A note on this clone: Other DNA variants within this sample encode the same CDR3. The chain carries TRBV7-2 and TRBJ2-5; D may be TRBD1 or TRBD2 (6 bases each). Germline V gene lookup returns CDR1 SGHTA and CDR2 FQGNSA. CDR3 length: 15 amino acids. Trimming shortened V by 1 base and J by 7 bases, and 16 bases separated the two germline ends. The CDR3 loop is CASSLGGGPQWTQYF. In DNA, the CDR3 is TGTGCCAGCAGCTTAGGTGGGGGGCCCCAGTGGACCCAGTACTTC.

This clone was counted only a few times. This chain links TRBV5-1 with TRBJ2-5; TRBD2 matches at 12 bases. With V trimmed by 0 bases and J by 5 bases, 8 bases remained unmatched. The CDR3 consists of 17 residues. Germline V gives CDR1 SGHRS, CDR2 YFSETQ. CDR3 nucleotide sequence: TGCGCCAGCAGCTTGGACCTAGCGGGGGGGCGTGGTGAGACCCAGTACTTC. It specifies CASSLDLAGGRGETQYF.

This CDR3 is CASMSQNYVGYTF. CDR3 bases: TGTGCCAGCATGAGTCAGAACTATGTGGGCTACACCTTC. This rearrangement joins TRBV6-1 to TRBJ1-2; D gene uncertain. This CDR3 spans 13 amino acids. Germline lookup yields CDR1 MNHNS and CDR2 SASEGT. V was clipped by 7 bases and J by 8 bases, with 17 bases between them.

This rearrangement joins TRBV5-1 to TRBJ2-1; 7 bases match TRBD1. Losses at the gene ends were 4 bases for V and 6 bases for J; bases not matched to a gene: 7. This CDR3 contains 14 residues. Germline loops: CDR1 SGHRS, CDR2 YFSETQ. CDR3: CASSHRTGSNEQFF. The CDR3 bases are TGCGCCAGCAGCCATAGGACAGGAAGCAATGAGCAGTTCTTC.

This clone appeared a few times. Other DNA sequences in the sample encode the same CDR3. The V gene is TRBV5-1, the J gene TRBJ2-2; 8 bases fit TRBD1. The CDR3 consists of 15 residues. Trimming at V came to 3 bases and at J to 2 bases, leaving 3 bases not matched to a gene. In germline, CDR1 is SGHRS, CDR2 YFSETQ. The CDR3 coding sequence is TGCGCCAGCAGCTGGGGACAGGCAAACACCGGGGAGCTGTTTTTT. The encoded protein is CASSWGQANTGELFF.

This clone was detected a few times. The chain combines TRBV11-2 with TRBJ2-3; TRBD2 matches 9 bases. CDR1 SGHAT and CDR2 FQNNGV come from the germline V gene. This CDR3 is built from 15 residues. The J segment lost 2 bases and the V segment lost 5 bases, leaving 5 bases of the junction unmatched. The CDR3: CASSISGGYTDTQYF. The CDR3, as DNA: TGTGCCAGCAGCATCAGCGGGGGGTACACAGATACGCAGTATTTT.